The 6 T cell receptor beta chains below all came from one sample that was sequenced in a study of cytomegalovirus exposure and HLA in healthy donors. The study ran its PCR with 60 Vbeta and 13 Jbeta primers. Repertoires were generated with immunoSEQ multiplex PCR, while TCRdb's copy carries only in-frame clones and drops some. The data show over 95,000 clones, with 70% to 80% seen just once and 2% to 2.5% held by the top ten. The sequenced material came from PBMCs. The receptors shown here come from a human donor in good health.

This chain connects TRBV7-2 to TRBJ1-2; D is undetermined. The CDR3 runs to 15 residues. Per the germline V gene, CDR1 is SGHTA and CDR2 is FQGNSA. V lost 1 base and J 2 bases, leaving 11 bases between the germline ends. DNA of the CDR3: TGTGCCAGCAGCTTAGATTGGTTGGAGAACTATGGCTACACCTTC. Its translation: CASSLDWLENYGYTF.

This chain links TRBV7-2 with TRBJ1-1, with 9 bases identical to TRBD1. Germline CDR1 and CDR2: SGHTA and FQGNSA. The CDR3 contains 16 residues. With V trimmed by 5 bases and J by 1 base, 8 bases remained unmatched. The CDR3 region has the DNA TGTGCCAGCAGCCACCCTCCGGGACAGGGGAACACTGAAGCTTTCTTT. Its protein product is CASSHPPGQGNTEAFF.

This rearrangement joins TRBV6-5 to TRBJ1-2; no clear D gene. The V end was cut by 6 bases, the J end by 8 bases, with 16 bases between. The CDR3 runs to 13 residues. Germline CDR1 and CDR2: MNHEY and SVGAGI. CDR3 in amino acids: CASRGGAEEGYTF. CDR3 nucleotide sequence: TGTGCCAGCAGGGGTGGAGCCGAGGAGGGCTACACCTTC.

The chain joins TRBV6-5 to TRBJ1-2; no definite D call. Germline V CDR1 and CDR2: MNHEY, SVGAGI. This CDR3 contains 14 residues. V gave up 5 bases and J gave up 5 bases, with 15 bases separating them. The CDR3: CASSRSGSPYGYTF. DNA for the CDR3: TGTGCCAGCAGTCGATCCGGGTCCCCTTATGGCTACACCTTC.

The V gene is TRBV15, the J gene TRBJ2-7; D is possibly TRBD2 (6 bases). The CDR3 consists of 16 residues. Germline-derived CDR1 and CDR2 are LNHNV and YYDKDF (reference sequence). The V and J ends lost 0 bases and 0 bases respectively, with 12 bases between them. In DNA, the CDR3 is TGTGCCACCAGCAGAGATGGAGGGGCCTCCTCCTACGAGCAGTACTTC. Its protein product is CATSRDGGASSYEQYF.

The V and J genes are TRBV5-1 and TRBJ2-7, with 8 bases identical to TRBD1. The CDR3 length is 13 residues. Losses at the gene ends were 4 bases for V and 4 bases for J; bases not matched to a gene: 4. Germline CDR1 SGHRS, CDR2 YFSETQ. CDR3 in amino acids: CASSPDRAYEQYF. The CDR3 DNA is TGCGCCAGCAGCCCGGACAGGGCGTACGAGCAGTACTTC.